The subject of this entry is one TCR beta chain. No antigen is known for it. Positive CCR7 selection of CD45RO-negative cells yielded the naive CD8 cells, and terminally differentiated effector memory CD45RA+ cells were excluded. The V and J ends lost 5 bases and 0 bases respectively, with 11 bases between them. Germline CDR1 ENHRY, CDR2 SYGVKD. This CDR3 region has 14 residues. These data originate in a study of shared clonotypes between healthy human individuals. Study-wide points: Unshared clonotypes carried lower generation probabilities than those common to all four donors. Despite large depth, sorted-subset datasets appeared incompletely sequenced.

Generated by immunoSEQ multiplex PCR, the TCRdb table keeps only in-frame clones and is missing some. The profile shows hundreds of thousands of clones, 85% to 95% of them singletons. The sequence was obtained from a woman aged 25 to 39 in good health. Sequenced sample: naive CD8+ T cells sorted from blood. V usage is TRBV10-3 and J usage is TRBJ2-7; D might be TRBD1 (6 bases). CDR3 in DNA: TGTGCCATCAGTCTGGACAGTTACTCCTACGAGCAGTACTTC. Its translation: CAISLDSYSYEQYF.